These 4 T cell receptor beta chains share one sample of origin, sequenced in a study of OX40 agonist ivuxolimab in advanced cancers. Profiled with immunoSEQ multiplex PCR; TCRdb holds only in-frame clones, not every one. The sample consists of roughly 56,000 clones, 75% to 90% of them appearing once. The sample was CD4+ or CD8+ T cells sorted from blood, taken in a trial of the OX40 agonist ivuxolimab. The receptors shown here come from an adult with an advanced solid tumor such as melanoma, head and neck, liver or kidney cancer.

The chain combines TRBV7-8 with TRBJ2-7; 15 nucleotides line up with TRBD2. V lost 5 bases and J lost 1; bases outside the gene matches: 3. Per the germline V gene, CDR1 is SGHVS and CDR2 is FQNEAQ. The CDR3 sequence is 16 residues long. DNA of the CDR3: TGTGCCAGCAGCCACGGACTAGCGGGAGGGTCCTACGAGCAGTACTTC. This sequence encodes CASSHGLAGGSYEQYF.

This sequence joins TRBV28 and TRBJ2-5, with 8 bases matching TRBD1. This CDR3 has 15 residues. J lost 3 bases, V lost 7 bases, and 10 bases had no gene match. CDR1 and CDR2 (germline): MDHEN, SYDVKM. The chain's CDR3 is CASTPPGTGEETQYF. CDR3 bases: TGTGCCAGCACCCCCCCCGGGACAGGCGAAGAGACCCAGTACTTC.

In nucleotides, the CDR3 is TGTGCCAGTTCCGGCGCAGGGATTAGCAATCAGCCCCAGCATTTT. It codes for CASSGAGISNQPQHF. The rearrangement joins TRBV19 to TRBJ1-5, with a tentative D call TRBD1 (5 bases). CDR1 is LNHDA and CDR2 is SQIVND in the germline V gene (reference sequence). This CDR3 has 15 residues. With 8 bases removed from V and 0 bases from J, the gap between germline ends came to 14 bases.

The CDR3 spells CASNPGTGPSYEQYF. CDR3 bases: TGTGCCAGCAACCCCGGGACAGGACCATCCTACGAGCAGTACTTC. The rearrangement links TRBV7-9 to TRBJ2-7; 8 nucleotides agree with TRBD1. The junction had 9 bases not matched to a gene; V was cut back by 7 bases and J by 1 base. Germline CDR1 reads SEHNR; CDR2 reads FQNEAQ (reference sequence). This CDR3 spans 15 amino acids.